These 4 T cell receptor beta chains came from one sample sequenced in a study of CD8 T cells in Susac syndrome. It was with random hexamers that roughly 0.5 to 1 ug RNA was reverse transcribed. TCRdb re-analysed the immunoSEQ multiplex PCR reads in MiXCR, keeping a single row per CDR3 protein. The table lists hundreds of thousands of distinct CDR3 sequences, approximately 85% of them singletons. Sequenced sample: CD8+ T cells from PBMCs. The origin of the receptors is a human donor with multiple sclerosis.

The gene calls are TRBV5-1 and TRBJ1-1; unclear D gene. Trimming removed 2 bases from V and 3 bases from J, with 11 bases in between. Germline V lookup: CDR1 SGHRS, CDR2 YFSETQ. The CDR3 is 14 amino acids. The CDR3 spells CASSLLTVDTEAFF. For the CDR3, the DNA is TGCGCCAGCAGCTTACTCACAGTGGACACTGAAGCTTTCTTT.

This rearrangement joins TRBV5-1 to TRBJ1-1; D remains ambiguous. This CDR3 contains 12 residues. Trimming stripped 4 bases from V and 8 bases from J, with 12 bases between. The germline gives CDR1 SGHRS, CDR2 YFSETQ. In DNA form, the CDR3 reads TGCGCCAGCAGCAAGGACCCCCGGGAAGCTTTCTTT. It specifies CASSKDPREAFF.

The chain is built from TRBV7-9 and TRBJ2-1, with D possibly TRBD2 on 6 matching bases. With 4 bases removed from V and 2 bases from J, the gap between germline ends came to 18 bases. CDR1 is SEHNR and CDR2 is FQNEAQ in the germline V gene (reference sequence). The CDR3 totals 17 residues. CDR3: CASSSTAGLATYNEQFF. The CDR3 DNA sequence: TGTGCCAGCAGCTCCACCGCGGGCCTAGCGACCTACAATGAGCAGTTCTTC.

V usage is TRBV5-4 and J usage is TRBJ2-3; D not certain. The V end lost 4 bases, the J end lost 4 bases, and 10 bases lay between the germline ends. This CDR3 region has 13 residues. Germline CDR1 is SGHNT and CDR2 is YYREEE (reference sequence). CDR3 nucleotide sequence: TGTGCCAGCAGCACATCTCTGGCAGATACGCAGTATTTT. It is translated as CASSTSLADTQYF.